The 12 T cell receptor beta chains presented below share a single source sample, sequenced in a study of blood T cell repertoires in COVID-19. Assay used: immunoSEQ multiplex PCR; TCRdb lists only in-frame clones, some missing. The table includes under 90,000 clones, nearly 90% detected once. Material: peripheral blood. The receptors stem from a woman aged 45 to 65 with COVID-19, enrolled during active disease.

This chain connects TRBV10-3 to TRBJ2-7, with TRBD2 identical over 7 bases. With V trimmed by 2 bases and J by 4 bases, 8 bases remained unmatched. This CDR3 spans 15 amino acids. Germline CDR1 reads ENHRY; CDR2 reads SYGVKD. The CDR3: CAISEAGDPNYEQYF. The CDR3 DNA sequence: TGTGCCATCAGTGAGGCGGGGGACCCGAATTACGAGCAGTACTTC.

V gene TRBV5-4 combines with J gene TRBJ1-2; a weak D match, TRBD1 (5 bases). Per the germline V gene, CDR1 is SGHNT and CDR2 is YYREEE (reference sequence). CDR3 length: 14 amino acids. V lost 5 bases, J lost 8 bases, and 19 bases lay in between. CDR3 in amino acids: CASSSTGGSGGYTF. Here the CDR3 DNA reads TGTGCCAGCAGTTCGACCGGGGGATCCGGGGGCTACACCTTC.

This chain connects TRBV6-5 to TRBJ2-1; TRBD2 agrees at 12 bases. Trimming took 9 bases from V and 4 from J; bases not matched to a gene: 4. Germline V gene lookup returns CDR1 MNHEY and CDR2 SVGAGI. This CDR3 has 14 residues. The CDR3 loop reads CASLAGGVYNEQFF. Here the CDR3 DNA reads TGTGCCAGTCTAGCGGGAGGGGTATACAATGAGCAGTTCTTC.

The chain carries TRBV28 and TRBJ2-5, with 8 nucleotides matching TRBD2. Trimming took 6 bases from V and 4 from J; bases not matched to a gene: 10. The CDR3 totals 15 residues. Germline assignment: CDR1 MDHEN and CDR2 SYDVKM. The CDR3 DNA follows: TGTGCCAGCAGCCCGCCGGGAGGGGGGGGAGAGACCCAGTACTTC. Encoded protein: CASSPPGGGGETQYF.

V and J are TRBV6-4 and TRBJ1-1, with D maybe TRBD1 (5 bases). The CDR3 covers 13 residues. Trimming left V 4 bases short and J 5 bases short, with 11 bases between. Looked up from germline, CDR1 is MRHNA and CDR2 is SNTAGT. The CDR3 loop reads CASSVRGGTEAFF. In nucleotides, the CDR3 is TGTGCCAGCAGTGTACGTGGGGGGACTGAAGCTTTCTTT.

The chain employs TRBV19 and TRBJ2-5, with 8 bases matching TRBD1. J was trimmed by 10 bases and V by 6 bases; bases with no gene match: 13. The CDR3 runs 14 residues. Germline CDR1 LNHDA, CDR2 SQIVND (reference sequence). The CDR3 DNA reads TGTGCCAGTAGAAGAGAGACAGGGGAAGAGGGCCAGTACTTC. Translation gives CASRRETGEEGQYF. Based on the CDR3 plus reference TRBV19 and TRBJ2-5, the full variable domain is DGGITQSPKYLFRKEGQNVTLSCEQNLNHDAMYWYRQDPGQGLRLIYYSQIVNDFQKGDIAEGYSVSREKKESFPLTVTSAQKNPTAFYLCASRRETGEEGQYFGPGTRLLVL.

The chain employs TRBV20-1 and TRBJ2-7; D remains unclear. CDR1 DFQATT and CDR2 SNEGSKA come from the germline V gene (reference sequence). Trimming took off 3 bases at V and 6 bases at J, with 9 bases between the two ends. The CDR3 runs 11 residues. CDR3 sequence: CSASSIGEQYF. CDR3 nucleotides: TGCAGTGCTAGTTCTATCGGCGAGCAGTACTTC.

The V call is TRBV4-2, the J call TRBJ2-7; 11 bases map to TRBD2. Germline V gene data show CDR1 as LGHNA and CDR2 as YNFKEQ. The V segment lost 2 bases and the J segment 2 bases; nucleotides outside the gene matches: 5. The CDR3 extends over 16 amino acids. The CDR3 loop is CASSQRTSGSAYEQYF. CDR3 DNA: TGTGCCAGCAGCCAACGGACTAGCGGGTCGGCCTACGAGCAGTACTTC.

The rearrangement links TRBV4-3 to TRBJ2-1, with D possibly being TRBD2 (6 bases). The V end was cut by 1 base, the J end by 9 bases, with 10 bases between. The CDR3 runs 13 residues. Per germline, CDR1 LGHNA and CDR2 YSLEER. This CDR3 reads CASSQVGGTEQFF. The CDR3 bases are TGCGCCAGCAGCCAAGTCGGCGGGACTGAGCAGTTCTTC.

CDR3 bases: TGTGCCAGCAGCTACCCACCCCGGGCGGGAGCCGGGGAGCTGTTTTTT. It encodes CASSYPPRAGAGELFF. The chain employs TRBV5-6 and TRBJ2-2; 7 nucleotides match TRBD2. The germline V gene has CDR1 SGHDT and CDR2 YYEEEE. V dropped 3 bases and J dropped 6; count of bases not matched to a gene: 11. The CDR3 totals 16 residues.

The chain uses TRBV23-1 and TRBJ2-7; 9 nucleotides match TRBD1. TRBV23-1 belongs to the ORF category, with a function that is uncertain. Trimming cost V 0 bases and J 4 bases; bases outside gene matches: 7. The CDR3 totals 16 residues. The CDR3 is CASSQSVGTGFYEQYF. CDR3 sequence (DNA): TGCGCCAGCAGTCAATCTGTCGGGACAGGGTTTTACGAGCAGTACTTC.

This chain uses TRBV6-2 or TRBV6-3 with TRBJ2-7, with TRBD2 identical over 12 bases. This CDR3 is built from 15 residues. V was clipped by 6 bases and J by 5 bases; unmatched bases: 8. Germline CDR1 and CDR2: MNHEY and SVGEGT. The CDR3 DNA reads as TGTGCCAGCAGGCCTGGACTAGCGGGGTTGGACGAGCAGTACTTC. It yields the protein CASRPGLAGLDEQYF.